The 20 T cell receptor beta chains below were found in one sample sequenced in a study of radiotherapy plus CTLA-4 blockade in lung cancer. Clones were sequenced by immunoSEQ multiplex PCR, and TCRdb holds only the in-frame ones, with some missing. This table holds 80,000 to 95,000 clones, roughly four fifths found once. The source material was peripheral blood, sampled from a patient treated with radiotherapy plus ipilimumab. These receptors came from a human donor with non-small cell lung cancer who had stable disease on radiotherapy plus ipilimumab.

In its sample, this clone was seen a few times. V gene TRBV6-5 combines with J gene TRBJ2-3; 8 bases match TRBD1. CDR3 length: 15 amino acids. Trimming removed 6 bases from V and 4 bases from J; junction bases left unmatched: 9. Germline CDR1 MNHEY, CDR2 SVGAGI. This chain's CDR3 is CASSSGGLGSDTQYF. The CDR3 DNA reads TGTGCCAGCAGCTCAGGGGGCTTGGGTTCAGATACGCAGTATTTT.

This clone has just a few counts. The rearrangement links TRBV21-1 to TRBJ2-2. TRBV21-1 is given as a pseudogene. This CDR3 comprises 15 residues. CDR3 sequence reads: CATRGARSSTGELFF. In DNA, the CDR3 is TGTGCCACTAGGGGGGCTAGGTCGAGCACCGGGGAGCTGTTTTTT.

The CDR3: CSVRQSPYNEQFF. The CDR3 DNA reads TGCAGCGTTCGCCAGAGCCCCTACAATGAGCAGTTCTTC. V gene TRBV29-1 combines with J gene TRBJ2-1; no definite D call. The CDR3 is made up of 13 amino acids. Trimming took off 5 bases at V and 2 bases at J, with 10 bases between the two ends. Germline V gene data show CDR1 as SQVTM and CDR2 as ANQGSEA.

The V and J genes are TRBV13 and TRBJ2-5; D is unclear. This CDR3 has 14 amino acids. Germline V CDR1 and CDR2: PRHDT, FYEKMQ (reference sequence). Between the trimmed V and J ends, which lost 5 bases and 4 bases, there was a span of 14 bases. The CDR3 spells CASSPSDGRETQYF. The CDR3, as DNA: TGTGCCAGCAGCCCCTCGGACGGGCGAGAGACCCAGTACTTC.

The rearrangement uses TRBV6-5 and TRBJ1-4, with 7 positions matching TRBD1. The trim removed 1 base at V and 8 bases at J, leaving 1 base unmatched. The CDR3 loop spans 13 amino acids. The germline V gene has CDR1 MNHEY and CDR2 SVGAGI. The CDR3 here is CASSYWTGEKLFF. The DNA for the CDR3 is TGTGCCAGCAGTTACTGGACAGGAGAAAAACTGTTTTTT.

V usage is TRBV7-9 and J usage is TRBJ2-5; D ambiguous. V was shortened by 6 bases and J by 3 bases, with 5 bases between the two germline ends. From germline, CDR1 is SEHNR and CDR2 FQNEAQ (reference sequence). This CDR3 spans 11 amino acids. CDR3 sequence: CASSLKETQYF. The CDR3 region has the DNA TGTGCCAGCAGTCTCAAAGAGACCCAGTACTTC.

This clone showed up just a few times. This sequence joins TRBV7-8 and TRBJ1-3; TRBD1 is a possible D gene (5 bases). This CDR3 contains 16 residues. Between the trimmed V and J ends, which lost 1 base and 4 bases, there was a span of 14 bases. Germline V gene lookup returns CDR1 SGHVS and CDR2 FQNEAQ. CDR3: CASSLEVAQAGNTIYF. For the CDR3, the DNA is TGTGCCAGCAGCTTAGAGGTCGCACAGGCCGGAAACACCATATATTTT. Variable domain in full (rest from reference TRBV7-8 and TRBJ1-3): GAGVSQSPRYKVAKRGQDVALRCDPISGHVSLFWYQQALGQGPEFLTYFQNEAQLDKSGLPSDRFFAERPEGSVSTLKIQRTQQEDSAVYLCASSLEVAQAGNTIYFGEGSWLTVV.

This clone has a handful of counts. The V and J genes are TRBV29-1 and TRBJ2-2; 9 bases align to TRBD2. CDR1 and CDR2 from the germline V gene are SQVTM and ANQGSEA. CDR3 length: 14 amino acids. The junction had 9 bases not matched to a gene; V was cut back by 5 bases and J by 8 bases. CDR3 amino acids: CSVPIAGVRGELFF. The CDR3 nucleotides are TGCAGCGTTCCTATAGCGGGAGTACGTGGGGAGCTGTTTTTT.

This rearrangement joins TRBV7-9 to TRBJ1-1; no definite D call. The CDR3 runs 11 residues. In germline, CDR1 is SEHNR, CDR2 FQNEAQ (reference sequence). The V end lost 6 bases, the J end lost 0 bases, and 2 bases lay between the germline ends. This chain's CDR3 is CASRMNTEAFF. The CDR3 region has the DNA TGTGCCAGCAGGATGAACACTGAAGCTTTCTTT.

This clone has a single count. The V call is TRBV30, the J call TRBJ2-1, with D tentatively TRBD2 (6 bases). The germline V gene has CDR1 GTSNPN and CDR2 SVGIG (reference sequence). This CDR3 has 15 residues. The V end lost 2 bases, the J end lost 7 bases, and 18 bases lay between the germline ends. CDR3 sequence reads: CAWSSRGRIGNEQFF. The CDR3 DNA is TGTGCCTGGAGTTCACGAGGGAGGATTGGGAATGAGCAGTTCTTC.

The chain is built from TRBV9 and TRBJ2-1; 10 nucleotides agree with TRBD2. V dropped 4 bases and J dropped 9; count of bases not matched to a gene: 13. Germline V gene data show CDR1 as SGDLS and CDR2 as YYNGEE. This CDR3 has 16 residues. The CDR3 is CASSTLSGGAIGEQFF. The CDR3 DNA reads TGTGCCAGCAGCACCTTAAGCGGGGGGGCGATCGGTGAGCAGTTCTTC. The full variable domain, rest sourced from reference TRBV9 and TRBJ2-1, is DSGVTQTPKHLITATGQRVTLRCSPRSGDLSVYWYQQSLDQGLQFLIQYYNGEERAKGNILERFSAQQFPDLHSELNLSSLELGDSALYFCASSTLSGGAIGEQFFGPGTRLTVL.

CDR3 in amino acids: CASRSFGNTEAFF. For the CDR3, the DNA is TGTGCCAGCAGATCTTTCGGGAACACTGAAGCTTTCTTT. The V gene is TRBV28, the J gene TRBJ1-1; D remains unclear. Trimming took 6 bases from V and 1 from J, leaving 9 bases between them. The CDR3 loop spans 13 amino acids. Germline CDR1 is MDHEN and CDR2 is SYDVKM. Together with reference TRBV28 and TRBJ1-1, the CDR3 gives the full variable domain: DVKVTQSSRYLVKRTGEKVFLECVQDMDHENMFWYRQDPGLGLRLIYFSYDVKMKEKGDIPEGYSVSREKKERFSLILESASTNQTSMYLCASRSFGNTEAFFGQGTRLTVV.

The genes are TRBV7-2 and TRBJ1-1, with a weak D call TRBD1 (6 bases). V lost 2 bases to trimming and J lost 3 bases, with 22 bases between them. Per germline, CDR1 SGHTA and CDR2 FQGNSA. CDR3 length: 18 residues. The CDR3, as DNA: TGTGCCAGCAGCTTACGATCCGGGACAACTTTATGGGACACTGAAGCTTTCTTT. Its protein product is CASSLRSGTTLWDTEAFF.

A single count supports this clone. This chain links TRBV5-1 with TRBJ2-5; D gene uncertain. There are 14 residues in the CDR3. Looked up from germline, CDR1 is SGHRS and CDR2 is YFSETQ. Trimming pared 4 bases from V and 2 bases from J, leaving 12 bases between. Here the CDR3 DNA reads TGCGCCAGCAGCCCGCCCGACGGGCAAGAGACCCAGTACTTC. It specifies CASSPPDGQETQYF.

The rearrangement uses TRBV27 and TRBJ1-2, with D possibly matching TRBD1 (5 bases). The germline V gene has CDR1 MNHEY and CDR2 SMNVEV (reference sequence). CDR3 size: 16 residues. The V gene lost 5 bases and the J gene lost 7 bases, with 23 bases spanning the gap. CDR3: CASSPTGTDLIFGYTF. The DNA of the CDR3 is TGTGCCAGCAGTCCAACCGGGACGGACCTGATTTTTGGCTACACCTTC.

The rearrangement joins TRBV6-5 to TRBJ2-5; 8 bases agree with TRBD2. Germline-derived CDR1 and CDR2 are MNHEY and SVGAGI. This CDR3 comprises 15 residues. Trimming at V came to 8 bases and at J to 2 bases, leaving 10 bases not matched to a gene. The CDR3 sequence: CASLSGRGIQETQYF. In DNA form, the CDR3 reads TGTGCCAGCCTCTCCGGGAGGGGGATACAAGAGACCCAGTACTTC.

This clone was counted between two and nine times. The CDR3 coding sequence is TGTGCCAGCAGCTTAGGTCGCGGTACCTACGAGCAGTACTTC. It specifies CASSLGRGTYEQYF. J is TRBJ2-7 and V is TRBV7-9; D remains ambiguous. CDR1 and CDR2 from the germline V gene are SEHNR and FQNEAQ (reference sequence). This CDR3 has 14 amino acids. V lost 1 base, J lost 2 bases, and 9 bases lay in between.

The chain has TRBV5-1 and TRBJ1-2, with D possibly matching TRBD1 (6 bases). The V gene lost 3 bases and the J gene lost 5 bases, with 17 bases spanning the gap. The CDR3 is made up of 15 amino acids. The germline CDR1 and CDR2 sequences are SGHRS and YFSETQ. Written as DNA, the CDR3 is TGCGCCAGCAGCTCACAGGGTTCAGCCGAATATGGCTACACCTTC. It yields the protein CASSSQGSAEYGYTF.

The rearrangement links TRBV2 to TRBJ2-3, with 7 nucleotides matching TRBD1. Germline V gives CDR1 SNHLY, CDR2 FYNNEI. The CDR3 loop spans 15 amino acids. V dropped 1 base and J dropped 2; count of bases not matched to a gene: 3. CDR3 coding DNA: TGTGCCAGCAGTGAAGGGACAGGTAACACAGATACGCAGTATTTT. It specifies CASSEGTGNTDTQYF.

The genes are TRBV28 and TRBJ1-1; perhaps TRBD1 as D (5 bases). Germline V lookup: CDR1 MDHEN, CDR2 SYDVKM. The CDR3 extends over 14 amino acids. The ends were cut back, 5 bases at V and 0 bases at J, with 10 bases in the middle. CDR3 residues: CASSLDRVNTEAFF. The DNA for the CDR3 is TGTGCCAGCAGTCTAGACAGAGTGAACACTGAAGCTTTCTTT.